This TCR beta chain was profiled in a study of blood T cell repertoires in COVID-19 (dated by TCRdb to 2020 to 2021). Study-wide context: The collaborator samples originated in the United States, Italy and Spain and spanned the acute and convalescent phases of COVID-19. The material from the prospective study consisted of cDNA or gDNA derived from T cells, B-cell-depleted T cells, or PBMCs. Deeply sampled blood TCRbeta repertoires from subjects exposed to, actively infected with, or recovered from COVID-19 were included in the dataset. The repertoires were released in a freely available public database intended as a resource for research on the immune response to SARS-CoV-2. The samples were drawn from the first 160 participants of the ongoing ImmuneRACE study and from 1,254 subjects provided by 6 global collaborators. Sample metadata almost always included a de-identified subject ID, COVID-19 status, age in years and sex. Where HLA class I and class II types were available, the types were taken from metadata supplied by the sample provider, not from assay-based typing.

The immunoSEQ Assay, a bias-controlled multiplex PCR, was used to amplify TCRbeta CDR3 regions from genomic DNA. Under the source paper's analysis protocol: Within the assay, amplification of reference gene primers was used to estimate how many nucleated cells each sample contained. To quantify the absolute abundance of each unique TCRbeta CDR3 rearrangement, sequence reads were collapsed and filtered. Productive Simpson clonality was computed per sample as the square root of Simpson's diversity index over productive rearrangements. What TCRdb holds here is the immuneACCESS table cut down to in-frame rearrangements. Part of the clones is not present; checked against another copy, under half of the missing clones reflect an unresolved V gene, and the others are unexplained. Clone size and the V and J calls come from that table; the DNA yielded D and trimming. The table for this sample lists tens of thousands of clones; around 81% of them were counted only once. Clones ranked in the top ten supply about 5% of the sample.

Collaborating institutions collected whole blood in K2EDTA tubes following their own protocols. For TCRbeta analysis, collaborator samples were shipped as frozen whole blood, as isolated PBMCs, or as DNA extracted from either sample type. Concerning this clone: There is no known antigen for this receptor. Per-nucleotide qualities are absent, and no much larger clonotype sits a single base away.

From a lookup of the germline V gene, CDR1 and CDR2 are SNHLY and FYNNEI. The CDR3 spans 12 residues, from the cysteine through the phenylalanine. The CDR3 DNA has 36 bases and is translated from base 1. Cut back by 5 bases and 5 bases, the V and J ends lie 10 bases apart. Broad study findings and their caveats: Clinical and demographic metadata were provided uncurated, with the amount varying by source and participant.

This sequence was found in a woman aged 55-75 years with acute or convalescent COVID-19. Material: peripheral blood. Rearrangement joined TRBV2 to TRBJ2-7; 7 matching bases give a weak D call of TRBD2. The DNA is as follows: TGTGCCAGCAGTCCCGGGGGGCACGAGCAGTACTTC. Its amino acids are CASSPGGHEQYF. Where the CDR3 stops, the reference TRBV2 and TRBJ2-7 genes take over; the full variable domain is EPEVTQTPSHQVTQMGQEVILRCVPISNHLYFYWYRQILGQKVEFLVSFYNNEISEKSEIFDDQFSVERPDGSNFTLKIRSTKLEDSAMYFCASSPGGHEQYFGPGTRLTVT.